One and the same sample provided the 9 T cell receptor beta chains below, sequenced in a study of OX40 agonist ivuxolimab in advanced cancers. This table comes from immunoSEQ multiplex PCR, and its TCRdb copy is limited to in-frame clones, with some not included. The sample lists about 34,000 clones, approximately 78% occurring once. Sequencing used CD4+ or CD8+ T cells sorted from blood, obtained in a trial of the OX40 agonist ivuxolimab. These receptor sequences come from an adult with an advanced solid tumor such as melanoma, head and neck, liver or kidney cancer.

V usage is TRBV2 and J usage is TRBJ2-3; 9 positions match TRBD2. The germline CDR1 and CDR2 sequences are SNHLY and FYNNEI. The CDR3 length is 17 residues. The J segment lost 0 bases and the V segment lost 4 bases, leaving 8 bases of the junction unmatched. The CDR3 DNA follows: TGTGCCAGCAGTGTGTTAGCGGGGGCCTCTAGCACAGATACGCAGTATTTT. Protein sequence: CASSVLAGASSTDTQYF.

The V and J genes are TRBV19 and TRBJ1-4; 7 bases are shared with TRBD1. The CDR3 is 14 amino acids. Trimming took 3 bases from V and 5 from J; bases not matched to a gene: 3. The germline gives CDR1 LNHDA, CDR2 SQIVND (reference sequence). CDR3 in DNA: TGTGCCAGTAGTATTACAGGGGCCAATGAAAAACTGTTTTTT. As protein: CASSITGANEKLFF.

This clone was seen only once. The V and J genes are TRBV11-3 and TRBJ2-1; TRBD2 matches at 8 bases. Germline CDR1 and CDR2: SGHNT and YENEEA. V trimming: 6 bases; J trimming: 9 bases; junction bases outside the gene matches: 13. The CDR3 runs to 15 residues. The CDR3 sequence: CASRRSSSGNGEQFF. As DNA, the CDR3 is TGTGCCAGCAGGAGGAGTAGTAGCGGGAACGGTGAGCAGTTCTTC.

The chain joins TRBV11-2 to TRBJ2-5; D is uncertain. The CDR3 runs 16 residues. The V gene's germline CDR1 is SGHAT and CDR2 FQNNGV. The V and J ends lost 4 bases and 1 base respectively, with 16 bases between them. DNA of the CDR3: TGTGCCAGCAGCTCAAGCTTTTTACAGCGCCAAGAGACCCAGTACTTC. Protein product: CASSSSFLQRQETQYF.

The V gene is TRBV4-3, the J gene TRBJ2-1; a possible D gene is TRBD1 (6 bases). V shed 1 base and J shed 6 bases, with 10 bases lying between them. CDR3 length: 14 residues. The germline V gene has CDR1 LGHNA and CDR2 YSLEER. Written as DNA, the CDR3 is TGCGCCAGCAGCCAAGTCACAGGGCTCAATGAGCAGTTCTTC. This translates into CASSQVTGLNEQFF.

The chain links TRBV5-6 to TRBJ1-5; no clear D. The CDR3 sequence is 16 residues long. The V end lost 0 bases, the J end lost 5 bases, and 15 bases lay between the germline ends. Germline CDR1 and CDR2: SGHDT and YYEEEE. The CDR3 loop reads CASSLAGRTKDQPQHF. The DNA of the CDR3 is TGTGCCAGCAGCTTGGCCGGCAGGACGAAGGATCAGCCCCAGCATTTT. Variable domain in full (rest from reference TRBV5-6 and TRBJ1-5): DAGVTQSPTHLIKTRGQQVTLRCSPKSGHDTVSWYQQALGQGPQFIFQYYEEEERQRGNFPDRFSGHQFPNYSSELNVNALLLGDSALYLCASSLAGRTKDQPQHFGDGTRLSIL.

This clone was observed once. V usage is TRBV25-1 and J usage is TRBJ1-1; TRBD1 is a possible D gene (5 bases). The V and J ends lost 2 bases and 4 bases respectively, with 11 bases between them. This CDR3 spans 14 amino acids. Germline V gene sequence: CDR1 MGHDK, CDR2 SYGVNS. The CDR3 DNA sequence: TGTGCCAGCAGTGAACCGGGGGTGGCCACTGAAGCTTTCTTT. This codes for CASSEPGVATEAFF. Looking up the rest from reference TRBV25-1 and TRBJ1-1 gives the full variable domain: EADIYQTPRYLVIGTGKKITLECSQTMGHDKMYWYQQDPGMELHLIHYSYGVNSTEKGDLSSESTVSRIRTEHFPLTLESARPSHTSQYLCASSEPGVATEAFFGQGTRLTVV.

The count of this clone is one. The rearrangement joins TRBV5-6 to TRBJ2-3; D is perhaps TRBD2 (5 bases). V dropped 5 bases and J dropped 5 bases, with 12 bases sitting between them. The CDR3 contains 13 residues. Germline V CDR1 and CDR2: SGHDT, YYEEEE. CDR3 loop: CASSLRRGDTQYF. For the CDR3, the DNA is TGTGCCAGCAGTCTTCGCCGGGGAGATACGCAGTATTTT.

This sequence joins TRBV4-3 and TRBJ1-2; a weak D match, TRBD1 (5 bases). The CDR3 extends over 16 amino acids. CDR1 is LGHNA and CDR2 is YSLEER in the germline V gene. The V gene lost 0 bases and the J gene lost 6 bases, with 17 bases spanning the gap. In DNA form, the CDR3 reads TGCGCCAGCAGCCAAGATTCAGGCCGGGGCGCCCATGGCTACACCTTC. It codes for CASSQDSGRGAHGYTF.